Sequencing of this TCR beta chain was carried out in a study of T-cell reconstitution after alpha-beta-depleted transplantation in children. Germline loops: CDR1 MNHEY, CDR2 SVGEGT. This CDR3 has 14 residues. V was pared by 5 bases and J by 5 bases, with 8 bases of the junction left unmatched. A TCRbeta library incorporating unique molecular identifiers was prepared. A single record per CDR3 protein comes from TCRdb applying MiXCR to the PCR reads. The sample includes roughly 500,000 distinct CDR3 sequences, about 12% of them seen just once. The clonotype was recovered from a human donor who donated a stem cell graft to a child with combined immunodeficiency. V is TRBV6-2 or TRBV6-3 and J is TRBJ2-7; 8 nucleotides match TRBD1. Sequenced material: PBMCs from the stem cell graft donor, taken from the stem cell graft. The CDR3 is CASSKTGVGDEQYF. The DNA of the CDR3 is TGTGCCAGCAGTAAGACAGGGGTTGGCGACGAGCAGTACTTC.